Below are 19 T cell receptor beta chains sequenced from a single sample in a study of T cells in women clearing cervical HPV infection (dated by TCRdb to the late 2010s). Preparation of the library involved the immunoSEQ multiplex PCR assay. Not all clones reach the TCRdb copy of this immuneACCESS table, which keeps in-frame sequences only. Checked studies attribute under half of the gap to unresolved V genes and leave the rest unexplained. This specimen's table enumerates 34,000 or so clones. The ten largest clones take up roughly 4.2% of the sample. Material: blood buffy coat. These receptors all come from a woman between 18 and 69 years old with a cervical HPV16 infection that either progressed to CIN3+ or cleared (not recorded which).

Of note for this clone: The missing CDR3 end, 3 residues past where the read stops, is filled in from the germline J gene. The chain has TRBV18 and TRBJ2-5, with 7 bases lining up with TRBD2. Per the germline V gene, CDR1 is KGHSH and CDR2 is LQKENI. V dropped 1 base and J dropped 5; count of bases not matched to a gene: 7. The CDR3 is 15 amino acids. CDR3 protein: CASSPRGEGRETQYF. CDR3 bases read: TGTGCCAGCTCACCACGGGGGGAGGGCCGCGAGACC. Looking up the rest from reference TRBV18 and TRBJ2-5 gives the full variable domain: NAGVMQNPRHLVRRRGQEARLRCSPMKGHSHVYWYRQLPEEGLKFMVYLQKENIIDESGMPKERFSAEFPKEGPSILRIQQVVRGDSAAYFCASSPRGEGRETQYFGPGTRLLVL.

About this clone: The CDR3 end falls 3 residues outside the read, so it is completed with the germline J gene. This chain links TRBV11-2 with TRBJ2-6; possibly TRBD1 for D (6 bases). V lost 5 bases to trimming and J lost 4 bases, with 12 bases between them. This CDR3 is 15 amino acids long. CDR1 SGHAT and CDR2 FQNNGV come from the germline V gene. The CDR3 spells CASSRGTTGANVLTF. Partial CDR3 DNA: TGTGCCAGCAGCCGAGGGACAACGGGGGCCAACGTC. The full variable domain, with the rest looked up from reference TRBV11-2 and TRBJ2-6, is EAGVAQSPRYKIIEKRQSVAFWCNPISGHATLYWYQQILGQGPKLLIQFQNNGVVDDSQLPKDRFSAERLKGVDSTLKIQPAKLEDSAVYLCASSRGTTGANVLTFGAGSRLTVL.

With respect to this clone: The sequence runs out 3 residues before the end of the CDR3; the remainder is reconstructed from the germline J gene. The chain is built from TRBV19 and TRBJ2-1; 11 bases are shared with TRBD1. The germline V gene has CDR1 LNHDA and CDR2 SQIVND (reference sequence). This CDR3 has 15 residues. Trimming removed 6 bases from V and 9 bases from J; junction bases left unmatched: 10. The CDR3 loop reads CASSSGQGVSGEQFF. CDR3 DNA, as far as it was read: TGTGCCAGTAGCTCGGGACAGGGGGTATCGGGTGAG.

A word on this clone: From the germline J gene comes the end of the CDR3, since the read stops 3 residues before it. The J gene is TRBJ1-1, the V gene TRBV30; D not certain. V was cut by 1 base and J by 0 bases, with 9 bases left in between. The germline CDR1 and CDR2 sequences are GTSNPN and SVGIG (reference sequence). CDR3 size: 14 residues. The chain's CDR3 is CAWSAGGLNTEAFF. CDR3 DNA, as far as it was read: TGTGCCTGGAGTGCAGGTGGGTTGAACACTGAA.

In the case of this clone: Read coverage stops 3 residues before the CDR3 terminus; the germline J gene supplies the remainder. The rearrangement uses TRBV19 and TRBJ1-5; D remains ambiguous. The CDR3 runs to 15 residues. V lost 4 bases, J lost 4 bases, and 14 bases lay in between. Per germline, CDR1 LNHDA and CDR2 SQIVND (reference sequence). The CDR3 sequence is CASSKGLRGNQPQHF. The DNA read from the CDR3 is TGTGCCAGTAGTAAAGGACTCCGAGGGAATCAGCCC.

On this clone: The CDR3 end is not reached by the read, which stops 3 residues before it; the germline J gene fills it in. The V gene is TRBV2, the J gene TRBJ1-2; unclear D gene. Germline V gene data show CDR1 as SNHLY and CDR2 as FYNNEI. The CDR3 length is 14 residues. The CDR3 DNA, read in part, is TGTGCCAGCAGCCTACTAGCGGCCTACAATGAC. It encodes CASSLLAAYND. The whole CDR3 sequence is CASSLLAAYNDYTF. The complete variable domain, with remaining parts taken from reference TRBV2 and TRBJ1-2, reads EPEVTQTPSHQVTQMGQEVILRCVPISNHLYFYWYRQILGQKVEFLVSFYNNEISEKSEIFDDQFSVERPDGSNFTLKIRSTKLEDSAMYFCASSLLAAYNDYTFGSGTRLTVV.

In the case of this clone: With the read ending 3 residues before the CDR3 end, the germline J gene is used to fill in that end. The V call is TRBV20-1, the J call TRBJ1-3; no definite D call. Germline CDR1 and CDR2: DFQATT and SNEGSKA (reference sequence). The CDR3 is 13 amino acids. Trimming cost V 0 bases and J 4 bases, with 7 bases left between them. CDR3 sequence: CSARDLRGNTIYF. Incomplete CDR3 DNA: TGCAGTGCTAGAGATCTGCGGGGAAACACC.

Regarding this clone: The CDR3 extends 3 residues past the end of the read, so its final part is completed from the germline J gene. The chain is built from TRBV20-1 and TRBJ2-7; 7 bases map to TRBD2. This CDR3 region has 15 residues. CDR1 and CDR2 from the germline V gene are DFQATT and SNEGSKA (reference sequence). V shed 7 bases, J shed 5 bases, and the junction held 17 bases outside the gene matches. The CDR3 region is CSVNPQGLPTNEQYF. Incomplete CDR3 DNA: TGCAGTGTTAATCCCCAGGGACTACCCACCAACGAG.

On this clone itself: The read is 3 residues too short to cover the CDR3 end, so that end is filled in from the germline J gene. The chain has TRBV6-2 or TRBV6-3 and TRBJ1-1; D is ambiguous. Trimming took 7 bases from V and 1 from J, leaving 10 bases between them. This CDR3 region has 13 residues. CDR1 is MNHEY, CDR2 SVGEGT, per germline. The CDR3 bases that were read are TGTGCCAGCATGCCTCAGTGGAACACTGAA. This sequence encodes CASMPQWNTE. The entire CDR3 is CASMPQWNTEAFF.

Comment on this clone: The read gets to within 3 residues of the CDR3 end, and the germline J gene fills in the rest. The V call is TRBV5-6, the J call TRBJ2-3; 7 bases match TRBD2. Germline V gene data show CDR1 as SGHDT and CDR2 as YYEEEE. The CDR3 contains 15 residues. The CDR3 loop reads CASSFRRGSGETQYF. The part of the CDR3 DNA that was read is TGTGCCAGCAGCTTCCGGCGGGGGTCAGGAGAGACG.

A word on this clone: Read coverage stops 3 residues before the CDR3 terminus; the germline J gene supplies the remainder. The chain combines TRBV7-2 with TRBJ1-5; no firm D call. Trimming removed 3 bases at V and 8 bases at J, with 11 bases between. There are 13 residues in the CDR3. Germline V CDR1 and CDR2: SGHTA, FQGNSA. The CDR3 loop reads CASSFRAGEPQHF. The sequenced CDR3 bases are TGTGCCAGCAGCTTTCGAGCCGGGGAGCCC.

Comment on this clone: The read ends 3 residues early relative to the CDR3; the germline J gene fills the gap. The V gene is TRBV29-1, the J gene TRBJ1-2; a possible D gene is TRBD1 (6 bases). This CDR3 region has 11 residues. The V gene's germline CDR1 is SQVTM and CDR2 ANQGSEA. The sequenced CDR3 bases are TGCAGCGTTGAATCGACAGGCGAC. It yields the protein CSVESTGD. The complete CDR3 sequence is CSVESTGDYTF.

Note on this clone: The read comes to an end 3 residues before the CDR3 does, leaving the germline J gene to fill in the end. The V call is TRBV11-2, the J call TRBJ1-4; D is unresolved. This CDR3 has 14 amino acids. The germline CDR1 and CDR2 sequences are SGHAT and FQNNGV. Trimming took 4 bases from V and 7 from J, leaving 13 bases between them. The sequenced CDR3 bases are TGTGCCAGCAGCTCCCTTCCCTCGGGTGAAAAA. Protein sequence: CASSSLPSGEK. The CDR3 in full is CASSSLPSGEKLFF. Together with reference TRBV11-2 and TRBJ1-4, the CDR3 gives the full variable domain: EAGVAQSPRYKIIEKRQSVAFWCNPISGHATLYWYQQILGQGPKLLIQFQNNGVVDDSQLPKDRFSAERLKGVDSTLKIQPAKLEDSAVYLCASSSLPSGEKLFFGSGTQLSVL.

The CDR3 bases that were read are TGTGCCAGCAGCTTAGGAGGGGAGACA. It codes for CASSLGGET. The CDR3 in its entirety is CASSLGGETAFF. The rearrangement joins TRBV7-2 to TRBJ1-1; tentative D call: TRBD1 (5 bases). The CDR3 end is not reached by the read, which stops 3 residues before it; the germline J gene fills it in. The CDR3 is 12 amino acids. CDR1 and CDR2 from the germline V gene are SGHTA and FQGNSA.

Turning to this clone: The read ends 3 residues before the CDR3 terminus; that terminus is restored from the germline J gene. The chain couples TRBV7-2 to TRBJ1-1; no definite D call. Germline CDR1 SGHTA, CDR2 FQGNSA. V lost 4 bases and J lost 0, with 6 bases in between. The CDR3 contains 13 residues. This chain's CDR3 is CASSSQLNTEAFF. The sequenced part of the CDR3 DNA is TGTGCCAGCAGCTCCCAGTTGAACACTGAA.

To note about this clone: The read terminates 3 residues ahead of where the CDR3 ends, so the germline J gene completes it. The V and J genes are TRBV30 and TRBJ1-2; 9 bases are a match to TRBD1. The V gene's germline CDR1 is GTSNPN and CDR2 SVGIG (reference sequence). With 3 bases clipped from V and 7 bases from J, the junction kept 9 bases outside the gene matches. The CDR3 is 14 amino acids. The part of the CDR3 DNA that was read is TGTGCCTGGAGCCCGGGACAGGGATTAGGTGGC. Protein product: CAWSPGQGLGG. The entire CDR3 sequence reads CAWSPGQGLGGYTF.

About this clone itself: The CDR3 goes on 3 residues after the read ends, and that part is filled in from the germline J gene. This sequence joins TRBV6-1 and TRBJ2-1; TRBD1 might be the D (5 bases). Per the germline V gene, CDR1 is MNHNS and CDR2 is SASEGT. Deletions cut 3 bases from V and 9 bases from J, with 6 bases between. The length of the CDR3 is 11 residues. The chain's CDR3 is CASSDRVEQFF. CDR3 DNA (partial): TGTGCCAGCAGTGACAGGGTTGAG.

With regard to this clone: The CDR3 extends 3 residues past the end of the read, so its final part is completed from the germline J gene. The chain couples TRBV20-1 to TRBJ2-3; 14 nucleotides align to TRBD2. V was pared by 6 bases and J by 6 bases, with 5 bases of the junction left unmatched. The CDR3 consists of 14 residues. Germline CDR1 reads DFQATT; CDR2 reads SNEGSKA (reference sequence). This chain's CDR3 is CSAMTSGRADTQYF. Partial CDR3 DNA: TGCAGTGCCATGACTAGCGGGAGGGCTGATACG.

Details on this clone: The sequence runs out 3 residues before the end of the CDR3; the remainder is reconstructed from the germline J gene. The chain links TRBV19 to TRBJ2-1; TRBD2 aligns across 7 bases. This CDR3 comprises 15 residues. Germline values: CDR1 LNHDA, CDR2 SQIVND (reference sequence). The J segment lost 3 bases and the V segment lost 0 bases, leaving 2 bases of the junction unmatched. The DNA read from the CDR3 is TGTGCCAGTAGTATAGAAAAGCGGGGCTACAATGAG. Translating gives CASSIEKRGYNE. In full, the CDR3 is CASSIEKRGYNEQFF.